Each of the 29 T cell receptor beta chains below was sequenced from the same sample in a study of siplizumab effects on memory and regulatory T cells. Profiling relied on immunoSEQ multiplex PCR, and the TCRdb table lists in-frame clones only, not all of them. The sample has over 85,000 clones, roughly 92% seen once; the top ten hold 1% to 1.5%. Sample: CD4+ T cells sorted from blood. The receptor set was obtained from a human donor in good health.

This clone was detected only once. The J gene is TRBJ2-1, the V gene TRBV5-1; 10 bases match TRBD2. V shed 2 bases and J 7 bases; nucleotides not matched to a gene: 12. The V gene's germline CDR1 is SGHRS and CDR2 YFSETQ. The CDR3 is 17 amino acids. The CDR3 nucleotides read TGCGCCAGCAGCTTTTCTAGCGGGAGTATGAGGGTAAATGAGCAGTTCTTC. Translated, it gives CASSFSSGSMRVNEQFF.

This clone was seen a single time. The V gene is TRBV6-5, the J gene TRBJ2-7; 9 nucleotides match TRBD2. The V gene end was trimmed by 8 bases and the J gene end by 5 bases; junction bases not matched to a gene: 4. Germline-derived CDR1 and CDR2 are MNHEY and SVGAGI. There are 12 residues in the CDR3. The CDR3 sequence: CASGREGNEQYF. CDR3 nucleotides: TGTGCCAGCGGGCGGGAGGGGAACGAGCAGTACTTC.

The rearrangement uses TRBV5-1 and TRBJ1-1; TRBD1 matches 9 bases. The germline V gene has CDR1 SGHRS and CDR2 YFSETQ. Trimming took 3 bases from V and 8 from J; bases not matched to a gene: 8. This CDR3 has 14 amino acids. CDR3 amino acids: CASSSFRDREEAFF. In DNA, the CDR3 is TGCGCCAGCAGCTCCTTCCGGGACAGGGAGGAAGCTTTCTTT.

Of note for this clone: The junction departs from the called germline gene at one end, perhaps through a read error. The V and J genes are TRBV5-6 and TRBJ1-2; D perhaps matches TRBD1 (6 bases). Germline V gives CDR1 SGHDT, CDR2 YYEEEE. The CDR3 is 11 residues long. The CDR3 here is CASSGPDSDLF. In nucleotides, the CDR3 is TGTGCCAGCAGCGGCCCGGACAGTGACCTCTTC.

In nucleotides, the CDR3 is TGTGCCAGTAGTATCGGTGGACAGGGTGCTGGAAACACCATATATTTT. As protein: CASSIGGQGAGNTIYF. The chain links TRBV19 to TRBJ1-3; 8 bases align to TRBD1. CDR3 length: 16 residues. Germline CDR1 LNHDA, CDR2 SQIVND (reference sequence). The ends lost 3 bases at V and 2 bases at J; junction bases unmatched: 6.

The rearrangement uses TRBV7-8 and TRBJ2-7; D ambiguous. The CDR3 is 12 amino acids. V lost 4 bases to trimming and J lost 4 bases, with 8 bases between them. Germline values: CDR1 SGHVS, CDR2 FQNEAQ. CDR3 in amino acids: CASSSFPYEQYF. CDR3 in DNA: TGTGCCAGCAGCTCCTTCCCGTACGAGCAGTACTTC.

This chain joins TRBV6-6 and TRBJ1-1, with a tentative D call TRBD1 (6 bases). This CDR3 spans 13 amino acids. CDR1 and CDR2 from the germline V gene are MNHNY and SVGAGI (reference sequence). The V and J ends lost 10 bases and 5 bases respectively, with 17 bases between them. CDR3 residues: CAIAHEGETEAFF. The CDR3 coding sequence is TGTGCCATCGCCCACGAGGGGGAGACTGAAGCTTTCTTT.

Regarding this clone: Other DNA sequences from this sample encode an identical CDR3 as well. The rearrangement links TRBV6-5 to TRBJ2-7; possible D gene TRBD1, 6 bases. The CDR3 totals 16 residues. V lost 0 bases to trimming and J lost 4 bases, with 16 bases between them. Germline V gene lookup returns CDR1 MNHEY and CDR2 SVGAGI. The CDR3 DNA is TGTGCCAGCAGTTACTCCACAACAGGGACCCGTTACGAGCAGTACTTC. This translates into CASSYSTTGTRYEQYF.

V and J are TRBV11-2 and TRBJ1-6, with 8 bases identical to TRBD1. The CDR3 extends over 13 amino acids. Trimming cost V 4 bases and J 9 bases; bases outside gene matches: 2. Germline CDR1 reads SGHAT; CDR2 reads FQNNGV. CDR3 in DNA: TGTGCCAGCAGCTCGGACAGGGCTTCACCCCTCCACTTT. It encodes CASSSDRASPLHF.

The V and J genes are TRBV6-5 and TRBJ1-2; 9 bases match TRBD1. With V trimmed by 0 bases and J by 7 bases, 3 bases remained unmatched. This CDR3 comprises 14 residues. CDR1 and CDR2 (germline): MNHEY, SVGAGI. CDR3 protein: CASSYSGQGLGYTF. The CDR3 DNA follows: TGTGCCAGCAGTTACTCGGGACAGGGACTTGGCTACACCTTC.

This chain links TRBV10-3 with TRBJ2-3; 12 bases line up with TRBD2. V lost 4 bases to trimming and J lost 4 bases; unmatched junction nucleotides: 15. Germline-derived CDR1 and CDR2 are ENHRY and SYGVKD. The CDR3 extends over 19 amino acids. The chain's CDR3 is CAISARRASGRAAADTQYF. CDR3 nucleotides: TGTGCCATCAGTGCTCGTCGGGCTAGCGGGAGGGCCGCGGCAGATACGCAGTATTTT.

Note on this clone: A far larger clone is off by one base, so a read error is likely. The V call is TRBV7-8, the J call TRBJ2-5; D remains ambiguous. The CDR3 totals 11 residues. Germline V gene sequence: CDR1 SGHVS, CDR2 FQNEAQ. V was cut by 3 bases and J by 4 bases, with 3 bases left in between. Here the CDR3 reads CASSFGETQYF. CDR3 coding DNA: TGTGCCAGCAGCTTCGGAGAGACCCAGTACTTC.

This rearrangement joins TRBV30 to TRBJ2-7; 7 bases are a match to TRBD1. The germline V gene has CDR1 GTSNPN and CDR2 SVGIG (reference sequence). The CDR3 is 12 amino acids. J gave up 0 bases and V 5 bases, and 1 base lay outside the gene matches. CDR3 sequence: CAWGDSSYEQYF. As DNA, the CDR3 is TGTGCCTGGGGGGACAGCTCCTACGAGCAGTACTTC.

This chain's CDR3 is CASSDIAQTTNEKLFF. CDR3 DNA: TGTGCCAGCAGTGATATAGCCCAGACAACTAATGAAAAACTGTTTTTT. V gene TRBV2 combines with J gene TRBJ1-4; D remains unclear. Germline lookup yields CDR1 SNHLY and CDR2 FYNNEI. The CDR3 spans 16 residues. V dropped 3 bases and J dropped 0 bases, with 11 bases sitting between them.

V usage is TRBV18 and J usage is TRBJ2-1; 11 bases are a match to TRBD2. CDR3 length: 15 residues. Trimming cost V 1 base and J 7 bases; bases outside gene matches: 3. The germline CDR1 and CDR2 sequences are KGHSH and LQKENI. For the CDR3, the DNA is TGTGCCAGCTCACCACTAGCGGGAGGGCCTAATGAGCAGTTCTTC. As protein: CASSPLAGGPNEQFF.

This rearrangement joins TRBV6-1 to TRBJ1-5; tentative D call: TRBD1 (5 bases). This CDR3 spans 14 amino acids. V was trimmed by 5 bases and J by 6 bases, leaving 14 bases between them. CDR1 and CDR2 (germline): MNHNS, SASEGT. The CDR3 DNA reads TGTGCCAGCAGTCCTCCAGGGAGTGTTCAGCCCCAGCATTTT. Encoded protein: CASSPPGSVQPQHF.

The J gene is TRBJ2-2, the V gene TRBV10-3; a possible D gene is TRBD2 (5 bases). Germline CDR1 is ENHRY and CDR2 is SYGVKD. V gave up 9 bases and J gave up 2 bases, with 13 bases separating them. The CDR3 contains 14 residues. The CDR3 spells CAIGNGVNTGELFF. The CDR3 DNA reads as TGTGCCATAGGTAACGGGGTAAACACCGGGGAGCTGTTTTTT.

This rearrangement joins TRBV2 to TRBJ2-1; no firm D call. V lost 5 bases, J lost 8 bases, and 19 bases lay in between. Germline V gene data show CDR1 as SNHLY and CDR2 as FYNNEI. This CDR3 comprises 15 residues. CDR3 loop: CASSPAIKGVDEQFF. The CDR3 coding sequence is TGTGCCAGCAGTCCAGCAATTAAGGGTGTCGATGAGCAGTTCTTC.

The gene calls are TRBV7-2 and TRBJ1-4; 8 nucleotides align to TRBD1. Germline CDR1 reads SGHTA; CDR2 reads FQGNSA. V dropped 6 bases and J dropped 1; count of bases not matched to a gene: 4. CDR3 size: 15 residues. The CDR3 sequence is CASRGQGGTNEKLFF. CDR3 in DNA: TGTGCCAGCAGAGGACAGGGAGGAACTAATGAAAAACTGTTTTTT.

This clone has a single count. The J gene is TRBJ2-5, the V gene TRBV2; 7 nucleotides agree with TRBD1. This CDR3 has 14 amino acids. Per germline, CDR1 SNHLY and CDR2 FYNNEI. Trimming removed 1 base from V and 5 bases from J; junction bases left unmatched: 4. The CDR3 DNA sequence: TGTGCCAGCAGTGAAGGACAGGGATGGGAGACCCAGTACTTC. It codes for CASSEGQGWETQYF.

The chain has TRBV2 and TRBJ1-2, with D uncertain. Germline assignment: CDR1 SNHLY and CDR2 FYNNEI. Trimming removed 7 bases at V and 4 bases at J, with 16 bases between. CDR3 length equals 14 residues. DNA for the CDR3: TGTGCCAGCATCGTTGGGCTTCTTTCCTATGGCTACACCTTC. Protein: CASIVGLLSYGYTF.

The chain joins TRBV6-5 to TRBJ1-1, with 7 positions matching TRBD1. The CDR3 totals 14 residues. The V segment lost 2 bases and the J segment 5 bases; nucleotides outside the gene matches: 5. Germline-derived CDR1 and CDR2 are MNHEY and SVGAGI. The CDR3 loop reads CASSYDRVRTEAFF. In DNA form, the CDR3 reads TGTGCCAGCAGTTACGACAGGGTAAGGACTGAAGCTTTCTTT.

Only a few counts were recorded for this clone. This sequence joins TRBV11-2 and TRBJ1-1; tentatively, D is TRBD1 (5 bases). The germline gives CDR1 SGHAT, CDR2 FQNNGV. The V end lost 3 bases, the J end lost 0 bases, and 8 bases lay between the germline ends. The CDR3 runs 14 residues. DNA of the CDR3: TGTGCCAGCAGCTTTGGAGGGGTGAACACTGAAGCTTTCTTT. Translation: CASSFGGVNTEAFF.

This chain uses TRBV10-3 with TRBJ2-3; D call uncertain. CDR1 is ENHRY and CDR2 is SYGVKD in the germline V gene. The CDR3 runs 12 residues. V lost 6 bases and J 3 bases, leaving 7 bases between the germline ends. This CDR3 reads CAISPRTDTQYF. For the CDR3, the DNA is TGTGCCATCAGCCCGAGGACAGATACGCAGTATTTT.

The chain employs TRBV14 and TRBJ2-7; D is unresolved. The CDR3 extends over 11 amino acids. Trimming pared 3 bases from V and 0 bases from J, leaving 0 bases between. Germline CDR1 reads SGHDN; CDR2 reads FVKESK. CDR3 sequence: CASSHSYEQYF. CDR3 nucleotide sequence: TGTGCCAGCAGCCACTCCTACGAGCAGTACTTC.

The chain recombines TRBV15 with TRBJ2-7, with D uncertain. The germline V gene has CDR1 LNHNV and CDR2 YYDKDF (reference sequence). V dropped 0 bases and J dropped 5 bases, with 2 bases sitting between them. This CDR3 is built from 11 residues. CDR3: CATSRDDEQYF. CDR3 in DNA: TGTGCCACCAGCAGAGATGACGAGCAGTACTTC.

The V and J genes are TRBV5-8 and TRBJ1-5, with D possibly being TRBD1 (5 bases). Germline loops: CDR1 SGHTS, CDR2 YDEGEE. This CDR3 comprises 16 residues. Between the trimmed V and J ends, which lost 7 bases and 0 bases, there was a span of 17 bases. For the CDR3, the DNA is TGTGCCAGCTCGGATGGGAGGGGATATAGCAATCAGCCCCAGCATTTT. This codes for CASSDGRGYSNQPQHF.

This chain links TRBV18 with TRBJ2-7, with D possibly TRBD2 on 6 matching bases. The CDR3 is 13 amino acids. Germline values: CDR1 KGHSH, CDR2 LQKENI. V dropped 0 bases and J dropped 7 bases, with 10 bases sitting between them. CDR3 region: CASSPPNGGEQYF. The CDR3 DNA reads TGTGCCAGCTCACCACCGAACGGGGGAGAGCAGTACTTC.

This chain's CDR3 is CASSGWGAEQYF. In DNA, the CDR3 is TGTGCCAGTAGTGGGTGGGGGGCCGAGCAGTACTTC. The rearrangement uses TRBV19 and TRBJ2-7; D assignment may be TRBD1 or TRBD2 (6 bases each). Trimming shortened V by 5 bases and J by 6 bases, and 11 bases separated the two germline ends. The CDR3 sequence is 12 residues long. Germline values: CDR1 LNHDA, CDR2 SQIVND (reference sequence).